One and the same sample provided the 3 T cell receptor beta chains below, sequenced in a study of cytomegalovirus exposure and HLA in healthy donors. Amplification used 60 Vbeta primers and 13 Jbeta primers. Libraries were prepared by immunoSEQ multiplex PCR; TCRdb keeps only in-frame clonotypes and omits some of them. The repertoire consists of under 130,000 clones, with around four fifths occurring once and the leading ten covering 8.6%. The material sequenced was PBMCs. Receptors were obtained from a woman in her forties in good health and CMV-seropositive.

This chain uses TRBV9 with TRBJ1-1; no clear D gene. This CDR3 is built from 13 residues. Germline CDR1 is SGDLS and CDR2 is YYNGEE. The germline V and J ends were trimmed by 0 bases and 4 bases, with 7 bases remaining between them. Here the CDR3 reads CASSVGVATEAFF. In DNA, the CDR3 is TGTGCCAGCAGCGTAGGAGTTGCCACTGAAGCTTTCTTT. Based on the CDR3 plus reference TRBV9 and TRBJ1-1, the full variable domain is DSGVTQTPKHLITATGQRVTLRCSPRSGDLSVYWYQQSLDQGLQFLIQYYNGEERAKGNILERFSAQQFPDLHSELNLSSLELGDSALYFCASSVGVATEAFFGQGTRLTVV.

The CDR3 DNA is TGTGCCAGCTCACCACCGAGCAGGGCCCTAGACGAGCAGTACTTC. This codes for CASSPPSRALDEQYF. The V and J genes are TRBV18 and TRBJ2-7; maybe TRBD1 (5 bases). Germline V gene sequence: CDR1 KGHSH, CDR2 LQKENI. The V end lost 0 bases, the J end lost 5 bases, and 14 bases lay between the germline ends. The CDR3 covers 15 residues.

The chain combines TRBV7-9 with TRBJ2-3; perhaps TRBD2 as D (5 bases). Trimming pared 7 bases from V and 1 base from J, leaving 9 bases between. Per germline, CDR1 SEHNR and CDR2 FQNEAQ (reference sequence). This CDR3 contains 13 residues. CDR3 nucleotide sequence: TGTGCCAGCACCTTCGGGGGCACAGATACGCAGTATTTT. Translation gives CASTFGGTDTQYF.